These 17 T cell receptor beta chains originate from one sample sequenced in a study of OX40 agonist ivuxolimab in advanced cancers. Libraries were prepared by immunoSEQ multiplex PCR; TCRdb keeps only in-frame clonotypes and omits some of them. The sample includes 40,000 to 45,000 clones, around 83% of them seen just once. This material consisted of CD4+ or CD8+ T cells sorted from blood, taken in a trial of the OX40 agonist ivuxolimab. These receptors originate from an adult with an advanced solid tumor such as melanoma, head and neck, liver or kidney cancer.

V is TRBV3-1 (or the pseudogene TRBV3-2) and J is TRBJ2-7; D unclear. There are 8 residues in the CDR3. Germline-derived CDR1 and CDR2 are LGHDT and YNNKEL (reference sequence). CDR3 region: CASSPLSV. The CDR3 nucleotides read TGTGCCAGCAGCCCCCTTTCTGTC.

J is TRBJ1-1 and V is TRBV6-1; 10 nucleotides agree with TRBD1. Germline trimming cut 10 bases from V and 5 bases from J; bases unmatched to any gene: 10. Germline values: CDR1 MNHNS, CDR2 SASEGT. CDR3 length equals 14 residues. The CDR3 spells CAIRQGAFLTEAFF. As DNA, the CDR3 is TGTGCCATCCGACAGGGGGCTTTCCTAACTGAAGCTTTCTTT.

This chain joins TRBV4-1 and TRBJ2-2; D is ambiguous. Germline values: CDR1 MGHRA, CDR2 YSYEKL. The CDR3 length is 13 residues. Between the trimmed V and J ends, which lost 0 bases and 9 bases, there was a span of 8 bases. The chain's CDR3 is CASSQEGRRELFF. In DNA, the CDR3 is TGCGCCAGCAGCCAAGAAGGCCGGCGGGAGCTGTTTTTT.

The V call is TRBV5-6, the J call TRBJ2-2; 9 bases line up with TRBD1. CDR1 and CDR2 (germline): SGHDT, YYEEEE. The junction had 8 bases not matched to a gene; V was cut back by 0 bases and J by 5 bases. CDR3 size: 17 residues. CDR3 nucleotide sequence: TGTGCCAGCAGCTTGGCCGTTAGACAGGGGGAAACCGGGGAGCTGTTTTTT. Translated: CASSLAVRQGETGELFF.

The J gene is TRBJ2-7, the V gene TRBV4-3, with 7 nucleotides matching TRBD2. This CDR3 spans 16 amino acids. Germline V lookup: CDR1 LGHNA, CDR2 YSLEER. J was trimmed by 2 bases and V by 0 bases; bases with no gene match: 7. The DNA for the CDR3 is TGCGCCAGCAGCCAAGATTACGGGGGGATGGCCTACGAGCAGTACTTC. Translated: CASSQDYGGMAYEQYF.

The chain employs TRBV9 and TRBJ1-6, with D unclear. Trimming took off 4 bases at V and 2 bases at J, with 10 bases between the two ends. This CDR3 spans 15 amino acids. Germline V gene lookup returns CDR1 SGDLS and CDR2 YYNGEE. CDR3 residues: CASSPAAPYNSPLHF. In DNA form, the CDR3 reads TGTGCCAGCAGCCCCGCGGCACCCTATAATTCACCCCTCCACTTT.

The chain links TRBV2 to TRBJ2-3; 10 bases line up with TRBD2. The V and J ends lost 6 bases and 3 bases, in that order; junction bases with no gene match: 6. The germline CDR1 and CDR2 sequences are SNHLY and FYNNEI. CDR3 size: 15 residues. The CDR3 is CASSDLAGDTDTQYF. The CDR3 DNA follows: TGTGCCAGCAGCGACCTAGCGGGGGATACAGATACGCAGTATTTT. Looking up the rest from reference TRBV2 and TRBJ2-3 gives the full variable domain: EPEVTQTPSHQVTQMGQEVILRCVPISNHLYFYWYRQILGQKVEFLVSFYNNEISEKSEIFDDQFSVERPDGSNFTLKIRSTKLEDSAMYFCASSDLAGDTDTQYFGPGTRLTVL.

This chain links TRBV28 with TRBJ1-1, with 7 bases aligning to TRBD1. The CDR3 covers 14 residues. J gave up 4 bases and V 2 bases, and 4 bases lay outside the gene matches. The V gene's germline CDR1 is MDHEN and CDR2 SYDVKM. CDR3 DNA sequence: TGTGCCAGCAGTTTAAACAGGGGAGGCACTGAAGCTTTCTTT. Translated: CASSLNRGGTEAFF.

The count of this clone is one. This chain links TRBV11-1 with TRBJ1-1; D is undetermined. This CDR3 spans 12 amino acids. V lost 1 base and J 5 bases, leaving 5 bases between the germline ends. Germline CDR1 is SGHAT and CDR2 is FQDESV (reference sequence). The CDR3 is CASSLGRTEAFF. The CDR3, as DNA: TGTGCCAGCAGCTTAGGGCGGACTGAAGCTTTCTTT.

The V call is TRBV11-2, the J call TRBJ1-2; a weak D match, TRBD1 (5 bases). The V end lost 4 bases, the J end lost 0 bases, and 18 bases lay between the germline ends. The length of the CDR3 is 17 residues. Germline assignment: CDR1 SGHAT and CDR2 FQNNGV. CDR3 sequence reads: CASSSYVGDEANYGYTF. DNA of the CDR3: TGTGCCAGCAGCTCCTATGTCGGGGACGAAGCTAACTATGGCTACACCTTC.

There are many counts of this clone. The V and J genes are TRBV10-3 and TRBJ1-1; tentative D call: TRBD1 (5 bases). The V gene lost 11 bases and the J gene lost 3 bases, with 19 bases spanning the gap. The CDR3 contains 14 residues. The germline gives CDR1 ENHRY, CDR2 SYGVKD. The CDR3, as DNA: TGTGCCGTCACTTATAGCCCGGGGGACACTGAAGCTTTCTTT. Protein sequence: CAVTYSPGDTEAFF.

The chain employs TRBV18 and TRBJ1-2, with no clear D. The germline CDR1 and CDR2 sequences are KGHSH and LQKENI. This CDR3 spans 16 amino acids. Trimming took 1 base from V and 7 from J, leaving 19 bases between them. The CDR3 reads CASSPLGSGSQSGYTF. The CDR3 coding sequence is TGTGCCAGCTCACCACTGGGCTCGGGGTCCCAAAGTGGCTACACCTTC.

The J gene is TRBJ1-1, the V gene TRBV28; 7 positions match TRBD1. The CDR3 totals 14 residues. V lost 6 bases, J lost 6 bases, and 10 bases stayed unmatched. The germline V gene encodes CDR1 MDHEN and CDR2 SYDVKM. CDR3: CASRKLRQGPEAFF. The CDR3 DNA sequence: TGTGCCAGCAGGAAACTTAGACAGGGCCCTGAAGCTTTCTTT.

This clone was detected only once. The chain carries TRBV5-6 and TRBJ2-2, with D unresolved. The V and J ends lost 4 bases and 4 bases respectively, with 17 bases between them. The CDR3 sequence is 16 residues long. Germline CDR1 reads SGHDT; CDR2 reads YYEEEE. The CDR3 reads CASSTSRTPSTGELFF. As DNA, the CDR3 is TGTGCCAGCAGCACTTCCAGGACCCCGAGCACCGGGGAGCTGTTTTTT.

The chain couples TRBV28 to TRBJ2-7; weak D call: TRBD1 (7 bases). V lost 5 bases and J lost 0, with 14 bases in between. CDR1 is MDHEN, CDR2 SYDVKM, per germline. This CDR3 spans 15 amino acids. The chain's CDR3 is CASSGGTAHSYEQYV. The DNA for the CDR3 is TGTGCCAGCAGTGGAGGGACAGCGCACTCCTACGAGCAGTACGTC.

This chain uses TRBV5-5 with TRBJ2-6; TRBD1 matches 10 bases. The CDR3 loop spans 15 amino acids. Germline V CDR1 and CDR2: SGHKS, YYEKEE (reference sequence). V shed 4 bases and J 2 bases; nucleotides not matched to a gene: 0. The CDR3 region has the DNA TGTGCCAGCAGCGGGACAGGGGCTGGGGCCAACGTCCTGACTTTC. Translation gives CASSGTGAGANVLTF.

This rearrangement joins TRBV12-2 to TRBJ2-1; TRBD1, the table's D call, lacks a check against the DNA. TRBV12-2 is designated a pseudogene. The CDR3 sequence is 17 residues long. In DNA form, the CDR3 reads TGTGCAAGTCGCTTAGCCCCCACCGAGGGGGTATACAATGAGCAGTTCTTC. Translation gives CASRLAPTEGVYNEQFF.